This T cell receptor beta chain was recorded in a study of regulatory T cells in long-lasting Graves disease. Study overall: Graves' patients diagnosed newly had used antithyroid drugs under 3 months.

Ten or more counts support this clonotype. Antigen: not known. Time point denoted: newly diagnosed GD, antithyroid drugs for less than 3 months. There was RNA extracted from PBMCs, and the TCR library was made from it. Points from the study as a whole: TRBV28, TRBJ1-2 and TRBJ2-5 were segments that persistent disease favored.

Germline V gene data show CDR1 as SGHNT and CDR2 as YENEEA. V shed 1 base and J shed 6 bases, with 13 bases lying between them. CDR3 size: 15 residues. HTBI primers from iRepertoire and Arm-PCR of CDR3 regions yielded the TCR beta libraries. Study processing details: Sample data revealed about 62 TRBV and 11 to 15 TRBJ segments. One entry per CDR3 protein, called by TCRdb with MiXCR from the multiplex PCR reads. TCRdb, not the original authors, processed these V and J calls. This sample has 200,000 to 250,000 distinct CDR3 sequences, with 15% to 20% found just once. This clonotype was sampled from a female donor with Graves disease. Sequenced here: peripheral blood mononuclear cells (PBMCs), sampled at new diagnosis, from a patient treated with antithyroid drugs. J is TRBJ2-1 and V is TRBV11-3; D perhaps matches TRBD1 (6 bases). The CDR3 nucleotides are TGTGCCAGCAGCTTAGGACCCCGAGGGGGCAATGAGCAGTTCTTC. It codes for CASSLGPRGGNEQFF.